One T cell receptor beta chain is described in this entry. In the original analysis: Reference gene primer amplification gave nucleated cell count estimates. Measured with immunoSEQ multiplex PCR; TCRdb has only the in-frame clones, and not every one. Clonal size and the V and J genes are those of that table, whereas D and trimming came from the DNA. The sample holds roughly 250,000 clones, 87% seen once. Germline CDR1 is SGHVS and CDR2 is FQNEAQ. Trimming pared 1 base from V and 0 bases from J, leaving 7 bases between. This CDR3 comprises 14 residues. These data are taken from a study of blood T cell repertoires in COVID-19.

The TCR was taken from a man aged 55-75 years who had recovered from COVID-19. Sequencing used peripheral blood. This chain joins TRBV7-8 and TRBJ2-7, with no clear D. The CDR3 region is CASSLGGGSYEQYF. Here the CDR3 DNA reads TGTGCCAGCAGCTTAGGCGGCGGCTCCTACGAGCAGTACTTC.